This is a list of T cell receptor beta chains from one sample in a study of cytomegalovirus exposure and HLA in healthy donors. Here immunoSEQ multiplex PCR was the method, and the copy in TCRdb shows in-frame clones only, minus some. The sample holds about 110,000 clones, around 67% seen once. Sequencing was done on a sample of PBMCs. The receptors shown here come from a woman between 40 and 50 years old in good health and CMV-seropositive. Both conserved end residues are part of each CDR3. Each record gives: D gene, J gene, V gene, CDR3 DNA, CDR3 protein. The D gene is left open where the match is weak.

D gene: .; J gene: TRBJ2-2; V gene: TRBV7-6; CDR3 DNA: TGTGCCAGCAGCTCCTCCGGGACTCAAAACACCGGGGAGCTGTTTTTT; CDR3 protein: CASSSSGTQNTGELFF
D gene: TRBD2; J gene: TRBJ2-5; V gene: TRBV7-8; CDR3 DNA: TGTGCCAGCAGCTTAGGAATTAGCGGGGGGACTCAAGAGACCCAGTACTTC; CDR3 protein: CASSLGISGGTQETQYF
D gene: TRBD1; J gene: TRBJ1-1; V gene: TRBV5-1; CDR3 DNA: TGCGCCAGCAGCTACATCGGGACAGGGGAAACTGAAGCTTTCTTT; CDR3 protein: CASSYIGTGETEAFF
D gene: .; J gene: TRBJ1-1; V gene: TRBV9; CDR3 DNA: TGTGCCAGCAGCATGATTCTCGGCACTGAAGCTTTCTTT; CDR3 protein: CASSMILGTEAFF
D gene: .; J gene: TRBJ1-1; V gene: TRBV5-1; CDR3 DNA: TGCGCCACCAAACCTTGGGGGGAGAACACTGAAGCTTTCTTT; CDR3 protein: CATKPWGENTEAFF
D gene: .; J gene: TRBJ1-1; V gene: TRBV4-1; CDR3 DNA: TGCGCCAGCAGCCTCGCGGGGGGCCTGGGCACTGAAGCTTTCTTT; CDR3 protein: CASSLAGGLGTEAFF
D gene: .; J gene: TRBJ2-7; V gene: TRBV7-3; CDR3 DNA: TGTGCCAGCAGCTTAAGCCAGTCCTACGAGCAGTACTTC; CDR3 protein: CASSLSQSYEQYF
D gene: .; J gene: TRBJ1-2; V gene: TRBV6-1; CDR3 DNA: TGTGCCAGCAGGTGGCTTTCTAACTATGGCTACACCTTC; CDR3 protein: CASRWLSNYGYTF
D gene: TRBD1; J gene: TRBJ1-4; V gene: TRBV4-2; CDR3 DNA: TGTGCCAGCAGCCCCGGGACAGGGCGGGGTAGTGAAAAACTGTTTTTT; CDR3 protein: CASSPGTGRGSEKLFF
D gene: TRBD1; J gene: TRBJ2-7; V gene: TRBV4-1; CDR3 DNA: TGCGCCAGCAGCCAAGGGGCTATCGGGACAGATCCCTACGAGCAGTACTTC; CDR3 protein: CASSQGAIGTDPYEQYF
D gene: TRBD2; J gene: TRBJ2-1; V gene: TRBV5-1; CDR3 DNA: TGCGCCAGCAGCCCTACTAGCGGGGGGACCTACAATGAGCAGTTCTTC; CDR3 protein: CASSPTSGGTYNEQFF
D gene: .; J gene: TRBJ1-5; V gene: TRBV30; CDR3 DNA: TGTGCCTGGGCTAGGGGGGGCTCTAGCAATCAGCCCCAGCATTTT; CDR3 protein: CAWARGGSSNQPQHF
D gene: .; J gene: TRBJ2-3; V gene: TRBV7-3; CDR3 DNA: TGTGCCAGCAGCTTACGGTCCCGCACAGATACGCAGTATTTT; CDR3 protein: CASSLRSRTDTQYF